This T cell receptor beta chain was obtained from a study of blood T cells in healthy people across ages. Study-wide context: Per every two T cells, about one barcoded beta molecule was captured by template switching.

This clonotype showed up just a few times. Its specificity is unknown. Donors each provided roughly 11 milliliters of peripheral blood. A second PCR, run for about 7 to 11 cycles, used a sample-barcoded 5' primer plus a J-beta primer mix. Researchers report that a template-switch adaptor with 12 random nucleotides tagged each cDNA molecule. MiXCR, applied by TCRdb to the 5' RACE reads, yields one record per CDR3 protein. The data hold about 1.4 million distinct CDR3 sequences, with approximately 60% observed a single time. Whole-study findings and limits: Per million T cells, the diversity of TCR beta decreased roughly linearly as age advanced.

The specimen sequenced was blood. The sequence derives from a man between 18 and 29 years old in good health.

The DNA for the CDR3 is TGCAGCGTTGAAAGGGGTTTGGGATTAGCGGGAGACCGTCGCGAGCAGTACTTC. It encodes CSVERGLGLAGDRREQYF. This chain connects TRBV29-1 to TRBJ2-4; 9 nucleotides match TRBD2. The J call may be in error: the DNA end matches TRBJ2-7 better. The CDR3 has 18 amino acids. Germline CDR1 is SQVTM and CDR2 is ANQGSEA.